The sequence of this T cell receptor beta chain was determined in a study of blood T cell repertoires in COVID-19. The repertoire was sequenced with immunoSEQ multiplex PCR; TCRdb's copy has only in-frame clones and lacks some. This sample has approximately 35,000 clones, with approximately 85% found just once. CDR3 size: 16 residues. Germline lookup yields CDR1 LGHDT and CDR2 YNNKEL (reference sequence). With 1 base clipped from V and 1 base from J, the junction kept 4 bases outside the gene matches. The chain carries TRBV3-1 (or the pseudogene TRBV3-2) and TRBJ2-5; TRBD2 matches 9 bases. Sequencing was done on a sample of peripheral blood. This TCR came from a man between 60 and 70 years old with active COVID-19. CDR3 bases: TGTGCCAGCAGCCAAGGTCCTAGCGGGGTCCAAGAGACCCAGTACTTC. As protein: CASSQGPSGVQETQYF.